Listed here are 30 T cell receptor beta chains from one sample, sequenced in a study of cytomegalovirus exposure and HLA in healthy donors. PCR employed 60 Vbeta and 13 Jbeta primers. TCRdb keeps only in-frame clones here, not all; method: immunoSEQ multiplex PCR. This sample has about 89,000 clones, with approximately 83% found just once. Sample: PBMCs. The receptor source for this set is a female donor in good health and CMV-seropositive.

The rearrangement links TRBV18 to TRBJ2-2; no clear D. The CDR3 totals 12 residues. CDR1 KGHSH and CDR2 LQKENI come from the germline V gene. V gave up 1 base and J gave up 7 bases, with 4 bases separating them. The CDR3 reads CASSPLSGELFF. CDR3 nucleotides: TGTGCCAGCTCACCACTGAGCGGGGAGCTGTTTTTT. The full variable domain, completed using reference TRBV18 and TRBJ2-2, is NAGVMQNPRHLVRRRGQEARLRCSPMKGHSHVYWYRQLPEEGLKFMVYLQKENIIDESGMPKERFSAEFPKEGPSILRIQQVVRGDSAAYFCASSPLSGELFFGEGSRLTVL.

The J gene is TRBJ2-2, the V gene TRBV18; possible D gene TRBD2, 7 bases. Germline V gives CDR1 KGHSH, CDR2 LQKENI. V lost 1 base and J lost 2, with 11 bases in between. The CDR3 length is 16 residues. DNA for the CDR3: TGTGCCAGCTCACCACAGCGGGACACAAACACCGGGGAGCTGTTTTTT. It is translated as CASSPQRDTNTGELFF.

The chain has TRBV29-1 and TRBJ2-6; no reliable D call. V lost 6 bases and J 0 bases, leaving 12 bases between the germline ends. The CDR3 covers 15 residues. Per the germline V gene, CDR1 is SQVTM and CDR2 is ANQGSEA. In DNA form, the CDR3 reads TGCAGCGTGCCCACTGGGCCCTCTGGGGCCAACGTCCTGACTTTC. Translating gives CSVPTGPSGANVLTF. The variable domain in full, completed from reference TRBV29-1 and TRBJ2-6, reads SAVISQKPSRDICQRGTSLTIQCQVDSQVTMMFWYRQQPGQSLTLIATANQGSEATYESGFVIDKFPISRPNLTFSTLTVSNMSPEDSSIYLCSVPTGPSGANVLTFGAGSRLTVL.

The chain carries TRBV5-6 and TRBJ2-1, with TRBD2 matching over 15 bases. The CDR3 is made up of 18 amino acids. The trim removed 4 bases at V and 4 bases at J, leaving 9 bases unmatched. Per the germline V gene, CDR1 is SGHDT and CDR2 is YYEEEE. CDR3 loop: CASSLGLAGGRRYNEQFF. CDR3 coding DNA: TGTGCCAGCAGCCTGGGACTAGCGGGAGGCCGGAGGTACAATGAGCAGTTCTTC.

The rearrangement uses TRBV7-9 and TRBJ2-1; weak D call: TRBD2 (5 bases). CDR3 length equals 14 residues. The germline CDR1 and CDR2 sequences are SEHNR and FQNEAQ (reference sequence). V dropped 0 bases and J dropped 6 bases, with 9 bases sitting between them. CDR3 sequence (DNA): TGTGCCAGCAGCTTAGCGGGAGCGGTCAATGAGCAGTTCTTC. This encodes CASSLAGAVNEQFF.

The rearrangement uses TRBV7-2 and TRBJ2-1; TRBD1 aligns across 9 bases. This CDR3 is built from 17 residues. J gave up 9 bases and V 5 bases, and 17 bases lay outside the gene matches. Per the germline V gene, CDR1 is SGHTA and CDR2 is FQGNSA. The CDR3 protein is CASSPGGLSDRGGEQFF. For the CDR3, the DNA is TGTGCCAGCAGCCCTGGGGGGCTCTCGGACAGGGGAGGTGAGCAGTTCTTC.

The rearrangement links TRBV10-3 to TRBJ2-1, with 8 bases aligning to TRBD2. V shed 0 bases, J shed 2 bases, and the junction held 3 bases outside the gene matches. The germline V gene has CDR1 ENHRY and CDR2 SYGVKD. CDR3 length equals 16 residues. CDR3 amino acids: CAISESSGGTYNEQFF. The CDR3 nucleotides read TGTGCCATCAGTGAGTCGTCGGGGGGGACCTACAATGAGCAGTTCTTC.

The DNA of the CDR3 is TGTGCCAGTACGGGGGGCCCCTATAATTCACCCCTCCACTTT. Amino acid sequence: CASTGGPYNSPLHF. The chain couples TRBV19 to TRBJ1-6; D perhaps matches TRBD1 (6 bases). V was clipped by 7 bases and J by 2 bases, with 9 bases between them. Germline CDR1 reads LNHDA; CDR2 reads SQIVND (reference sequence). The CDR3 length is 14 residues.

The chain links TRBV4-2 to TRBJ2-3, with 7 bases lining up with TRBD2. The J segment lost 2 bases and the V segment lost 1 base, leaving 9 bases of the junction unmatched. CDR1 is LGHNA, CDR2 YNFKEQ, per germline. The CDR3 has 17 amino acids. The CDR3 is CASSQVTAAGNTDTQYF. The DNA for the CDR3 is TGTGCCAGCAGCCAAGTTACCGCAGCGGGGAACACAGATACGCAGTATTTT.

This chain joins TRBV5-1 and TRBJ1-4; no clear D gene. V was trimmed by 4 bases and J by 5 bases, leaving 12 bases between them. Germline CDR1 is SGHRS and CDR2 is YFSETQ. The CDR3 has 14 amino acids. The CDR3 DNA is TGCGCCAGCAGCCCGACATATGGGAATGAAAAACTGTTTTTT. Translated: CASSPTYGNEKLFF.

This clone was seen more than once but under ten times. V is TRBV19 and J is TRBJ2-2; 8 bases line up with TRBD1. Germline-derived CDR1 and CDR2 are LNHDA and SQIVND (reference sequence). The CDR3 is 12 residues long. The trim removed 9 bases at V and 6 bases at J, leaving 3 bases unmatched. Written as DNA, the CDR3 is TGTGCCAGCCGCAGGGGGCCCGGGGAGCTGTTTTTT. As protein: CASRRGPGELFF.

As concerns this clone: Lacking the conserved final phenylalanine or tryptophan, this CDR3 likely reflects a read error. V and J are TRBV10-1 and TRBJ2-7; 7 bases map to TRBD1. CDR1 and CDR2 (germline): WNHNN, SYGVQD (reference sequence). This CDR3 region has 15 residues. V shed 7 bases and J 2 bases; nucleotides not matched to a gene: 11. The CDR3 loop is CASTHQGQRTYEQYL. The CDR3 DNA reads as TGCGCCAGCACCCACCAGGGACAGAGAACCTACGAGCAGTACCTC.

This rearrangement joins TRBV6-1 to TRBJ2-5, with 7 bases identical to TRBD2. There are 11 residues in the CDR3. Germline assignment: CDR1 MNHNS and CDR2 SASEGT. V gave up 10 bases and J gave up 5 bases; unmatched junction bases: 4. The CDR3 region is CAILGGETQYF. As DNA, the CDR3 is TGTGCCATCCTGGGGGGGGAGACCCAGTACTTC.

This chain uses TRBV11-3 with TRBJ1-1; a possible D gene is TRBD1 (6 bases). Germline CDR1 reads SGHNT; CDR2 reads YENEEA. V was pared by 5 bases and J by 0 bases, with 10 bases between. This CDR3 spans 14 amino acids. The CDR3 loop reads CASSKGGMNTEAFF. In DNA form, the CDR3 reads TGTGCCAGCAGCAAGGGGGGGATGAACACTGAAGCTTTCTTT.

CDR3 residues: CASSMGTGLSYEQYF. CDR3 DNA sequence: TGTGCCAGCAGCATGGGGACAGGGCTATCCTACGAGCAGTACTTC. The chain carries TRBV5-6 and TRBJ2-5, with 9 positions matching TRBD1. The J call is doubtful: the DNA matches TRBJ2-7 better. The germline V gene has CDR1 SGHDT and CDR2 YYEEEE. This CDR3 has 15 amino acids.

CDR3 amino acids: CAIRGGQGTYNEQFF. The DNA of the CDR3 is TGTGCCATCCGTGGGGGACAGGGGACCTACAATGAGCAGTTCTTC. This chain links TRBV10-3 with TRBJ2-1, with 10 bases lining up with TRBD1. V gave up 8 bases and J gave up 2 bases; unmatched junction bases: 6. The CDR3 is 15 residues long. Germline assignment: CDR1 ENHRY and CDR2 SYGVKD.

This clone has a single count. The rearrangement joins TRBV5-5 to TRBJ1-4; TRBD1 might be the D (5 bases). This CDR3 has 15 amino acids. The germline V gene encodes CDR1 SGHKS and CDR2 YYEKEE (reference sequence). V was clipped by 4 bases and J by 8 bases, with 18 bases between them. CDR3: CASSPLEGIREKLFF. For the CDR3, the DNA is TGTGCCAGCAGCCCCCTGGAGGGGATAAGGGAAAAACTGTTTTTT.

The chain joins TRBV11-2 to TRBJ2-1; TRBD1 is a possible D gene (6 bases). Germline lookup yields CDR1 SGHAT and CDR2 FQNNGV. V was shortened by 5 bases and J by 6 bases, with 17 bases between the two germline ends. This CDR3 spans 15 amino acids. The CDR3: CASSLPSGVGNEQFF. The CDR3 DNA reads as TGTGCCAGCAGCCTACCCTCAGGGGTGGGCAATGAGCAGTTCTTC.

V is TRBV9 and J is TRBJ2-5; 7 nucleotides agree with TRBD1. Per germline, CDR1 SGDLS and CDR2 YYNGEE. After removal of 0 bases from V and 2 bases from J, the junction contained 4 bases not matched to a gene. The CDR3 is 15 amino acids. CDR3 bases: TGTGCCAGCAGCGTAGGACAGGGAATACAAGAGACCCAGTACTTC. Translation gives CASSVGQGIQETQYF.

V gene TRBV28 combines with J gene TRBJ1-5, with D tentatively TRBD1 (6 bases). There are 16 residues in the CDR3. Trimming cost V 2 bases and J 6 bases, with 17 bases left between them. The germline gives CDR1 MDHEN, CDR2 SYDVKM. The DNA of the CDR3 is TGTGCCAGCAGTTTACAAATCCAGGGGTGGGGTCAGCCCCAGCATTTT. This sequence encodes CASSLQIQGWGQPQHF.

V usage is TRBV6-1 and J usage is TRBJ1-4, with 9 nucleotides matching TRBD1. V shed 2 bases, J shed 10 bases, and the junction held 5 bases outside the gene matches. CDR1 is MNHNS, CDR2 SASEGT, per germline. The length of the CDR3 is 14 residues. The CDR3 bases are TGTGCCAGCAGTGAATTGGGACAGGGTGTAAAACTGTTTTTT. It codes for CASSELGQGVKLFF.

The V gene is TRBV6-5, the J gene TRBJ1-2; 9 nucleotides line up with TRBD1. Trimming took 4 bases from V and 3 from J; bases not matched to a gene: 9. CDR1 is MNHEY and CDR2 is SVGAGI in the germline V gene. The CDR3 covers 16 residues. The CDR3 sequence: CASSWDREGQDYGYTF. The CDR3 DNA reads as TGTGCCAGCAGTTGGGACAGGGAAGGTCAGGACTATGGCTACACCTTC.

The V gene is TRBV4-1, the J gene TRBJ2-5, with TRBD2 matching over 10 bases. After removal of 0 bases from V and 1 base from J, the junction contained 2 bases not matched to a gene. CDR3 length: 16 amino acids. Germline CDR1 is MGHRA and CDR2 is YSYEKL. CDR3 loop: CASSQDLAGGQETQYF. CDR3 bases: TGCGCCAGCAGCCAAGATTTAGCGGGGGGCCAAGAGACCCAGTACTTC.

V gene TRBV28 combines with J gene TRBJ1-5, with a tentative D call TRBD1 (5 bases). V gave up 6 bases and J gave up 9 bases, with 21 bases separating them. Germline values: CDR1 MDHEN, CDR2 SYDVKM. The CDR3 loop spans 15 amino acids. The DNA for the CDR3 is TGTGCCAGCAGAAAAACCCGATATGATAGGGGGCCCCAGCATTTT. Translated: CASRKTRYDRGPQHF.

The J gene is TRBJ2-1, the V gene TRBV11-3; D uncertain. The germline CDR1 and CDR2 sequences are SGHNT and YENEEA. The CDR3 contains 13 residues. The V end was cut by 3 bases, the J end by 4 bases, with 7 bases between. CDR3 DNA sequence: TGTGCCAGCAGCTTGGCCTCATACAATGAGCAGTTCTTC. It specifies CASSLASYNEQFF.

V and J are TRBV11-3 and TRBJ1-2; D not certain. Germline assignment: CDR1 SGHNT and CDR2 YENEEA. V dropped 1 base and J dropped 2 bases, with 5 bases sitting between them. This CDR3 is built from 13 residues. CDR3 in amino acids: CASSLASNYGYTF. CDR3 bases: TGTGCCAGCAGCTTAGCCTCGAACTATGGCTACACCTTC.

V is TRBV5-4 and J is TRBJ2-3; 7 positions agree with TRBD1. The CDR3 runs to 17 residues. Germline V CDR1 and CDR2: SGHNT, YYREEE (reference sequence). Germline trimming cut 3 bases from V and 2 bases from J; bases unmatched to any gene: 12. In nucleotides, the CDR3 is TGTGCCAGCAGCTCCCGACCCGGGACAGCGGACACAGATACGCAGTATTTT. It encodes CASSSRPGTADTDTQYF.

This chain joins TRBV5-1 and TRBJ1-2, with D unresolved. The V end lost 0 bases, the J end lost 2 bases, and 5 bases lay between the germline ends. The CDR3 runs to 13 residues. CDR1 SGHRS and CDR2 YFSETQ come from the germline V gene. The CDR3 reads CASSLDRNYGYTF. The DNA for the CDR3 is TGCGCCAGCAGCTTGGACAGAAACTATGGCTACACCTTC.

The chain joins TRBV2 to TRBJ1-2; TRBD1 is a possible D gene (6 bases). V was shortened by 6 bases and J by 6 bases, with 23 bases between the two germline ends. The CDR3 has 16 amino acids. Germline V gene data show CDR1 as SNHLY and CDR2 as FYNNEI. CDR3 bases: TGTGCCAGCAGGGAAAGACAGGCGACCCAAAAAGATGGCTACACCTTC. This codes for CASRERQATQKDGYTF.

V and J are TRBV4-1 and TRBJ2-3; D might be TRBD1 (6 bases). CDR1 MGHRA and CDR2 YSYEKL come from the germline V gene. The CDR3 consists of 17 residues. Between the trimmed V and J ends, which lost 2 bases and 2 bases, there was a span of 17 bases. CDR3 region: CASSQWPWDTSTDTQYF. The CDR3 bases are TGCGCCAGCAGCCAATGGCCTTGGGACACATCCACAGATACGCAGTATTTT.